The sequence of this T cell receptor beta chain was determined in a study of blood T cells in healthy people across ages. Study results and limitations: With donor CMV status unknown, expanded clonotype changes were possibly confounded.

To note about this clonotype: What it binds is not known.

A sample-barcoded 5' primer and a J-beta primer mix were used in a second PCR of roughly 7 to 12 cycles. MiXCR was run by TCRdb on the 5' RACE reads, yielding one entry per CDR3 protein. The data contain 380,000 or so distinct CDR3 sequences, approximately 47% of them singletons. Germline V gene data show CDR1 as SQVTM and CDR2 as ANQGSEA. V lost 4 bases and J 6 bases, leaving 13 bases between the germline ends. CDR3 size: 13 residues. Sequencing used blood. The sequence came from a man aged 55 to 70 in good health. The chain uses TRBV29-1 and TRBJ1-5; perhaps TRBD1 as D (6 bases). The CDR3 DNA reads TGCAGCGTTGGGGGGGGGGCCGGTCAGCCCCAGCATTTT. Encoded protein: CSVGGGAGQPQHF.